This is a list of T cell receptor beta chains from one sample in a study of regulatory T cells in long-lasting Graves disease. From the multiplex PCR reads, TCRdb called clonotypes with MiXCR, one entry per CDR3 protein. Among 360,000 or so distinct CDR3 sequences listed, 15% to 20% were seen once. The same data also went into a second study, on T cells in Graves' hyperthyroidism and ophthalmopathy.

The starting material was peripheral blood mononuclear cells (PBMCs), obtained at new diagnosis, from a patient treated with antithyroid drugs. The receptors were gathered from a woman aged 18-35 years with Graves disease. The CDR3 runs from the conserved cysteine through the conserved F or W. Each record gives: V gene, CDR3 protein.

V gene: TRBV2; CDR3 protein: CASSQDIYTEAFF
V gene: TRBV2; CDR3 protein: CASSESWGGDEQYF
V gene: TRBV11-2; CDR3 protein: CASSLLSGNSGEQYF
V gene: TRBV19; CDR3 protein: CASSIRAGFTGELFF
V gene: TRBV2; CDR3 protein: CASSDRYNEKLFF
V gene: TRBV28; CDR3 protein: CASSKDREISYEQYF
V gene: TRBV14; CDR3 protein: CASSQVRRLTGNEKLFF
V gene: TRBV19; CDR3 protein: CATGGTEPTEAFF
V gene: TRBV6-1; CDR3 protein: CAIRKGSGRGDETQYF
V gene: TRBV5-6; CDR3 protein: CASSLGRSNQPQHF
V gene: TRBV4-1; CDR3 protein: CASSQEDSYSYEQYF
V gene: TRBV14; CDR3 protein: CASSGRWDSGELFF
V gene: TRBV5-1; CDR3 protein: CASRRETGELFF
V gene: TRBV27; CDR3 protein: CASSSPPGTGGDEQFF
V gene: TRBV3-1; CDR3 protein: CASSPRTPIPLAGGELFF
V gene: TRBV12-3/TRBV12-4; CDR3 protein: CASSLTSGSSYEQYF
V gene: TRBV20-1; CDR3 protein: CSARAAGGGATDTQYF
V gene: TRBV11-2; CDR3 protein: CASSLDPRDGYTF
V gene: TRBV2; CDR3 protein: CASSKLRDRSAEQYF
V gene: TRBV2; CDR3 protein: CASSPTSGGTDTQYF
V gene: TRBV18; CDR3 protein: CASSPLQQRYYNEQFF
V gene: TRBV28; CDR3 protein: CASSLLLGYGYTF
V gene: TRBV28; CDR3 protein: CASSLRFAGELFF
V gene: TRBV4-1; CDR3 protein: CASSQIGSSANEQFF
V gene: TRBV18; CDR3 protein: CASSLGTGNNQPQHF
V gene: TRBV12-3/TRBV12-4; CDR3 protein: CASSPGGLAEPGEPFF
V gene: TRBV9; CDR3 protein: CASSVGLAGGSNEQFF
V gene: TRBV20-1; CDR3 protein: CSAPPHPSLAFQETQYF
V gene: TRBV2; CDR3 protein: CASSGGNQPQHF
V gene: TRBV9; CDR3 protein: CASSVEDTNNEQFF
V gene: TRBV4-1; CDR3 protein: CASSQEANLYYNEQFF
V gene: TRBV6-1; CDR3 protein: CASRNSGRAYTGELFF
V gene: TRBV5-1; CDR3 protein: CASTQGQGANEQFF
V gene: TRBV6-1; CDR3 protein: CASSRREGSGDEQYF
V gene: TRBV4-2; CDR3 protein: CASSQDGSYTDTQYF
V gene: TRBV6-9; CDR3 protein: CAISYSSRADSPLHF
V gene: TRBV18; CDR3 protein: CASSPLTSTDTQYF
V gene: TRBV28; CDR3 protein: CASRLGQLETQYF
V gene: TRBV2; CDR3 protein: CATAKTSTDTQYF
V gene: TRBV27; CDR3 protein: CASSLSRLTEKLFF
V gene: TRBV5-1; CDR3 protein: CASGDTAGTEAFF
V gene: TRBV12-3/TRBV12-4; CDR3 protein: CASSPPGSNTEAFF
V gene: TRBV4-2; CDR3 protein: CASSQVTGNTEAFF